One and the same sample provided the 32 T cell receptor beta chains below, sequenced in a study of low-dose radiotherapy and immunotherapy resistance in tumors. Priming of first-strand cDNA relied on TRAV- and TRBV-specific primers (covering alpha and beta chains). The PCR that amplified TCRs ran for approximately 20 cycles, relying on a constant-region primer and a V-primer adapter. TCRdb reprocessed the reads via MiXCR and lists one record per CDR3 protein. The sample lists around 58,000 distinct CDR3 sequences; 20% to 25% were seen once. Time point specified: after trial treatment. Treatment specified: LDRT plus nivolumab, ipilimumab, low-dose cyclophosphamide and aspirin (RACIN trial). Source: PBMCs, taken after low-dose radiotherapy plus immunotherapy. The receptors shown here come from a male donor with prostate cancer.

This clonotype was observed many times. This chain joins TRBV5-5 and TRBJ2-7; D remains ambiguous. Trimming stripped 1 base from V and 2 bases from J, with 10 bases between. Germline V CDR1 and CDR2: SGHKS, YYEKEE (reference sequence). This CDR3 spans 14 amino acids. DNA for the CDR3: TGTGCCAGCAGCTTGCAAGGGTCCCCCTACGAGCAGTACTTC. Its translation: CASSLQGSPYEQYF.

In its sample, this clonotype was seen many times. The chain has TRBV29-1 and TRBJ1-3; TRBD1 is a possible D gene (5 bases). Looked up from germline, CDR1 is SQVTM and CDR2 is ANQGSEA. Trimming took off 7 bases at V and 0 bases at J, with 7 bases between the two ends. There are 12 residues in the CDR3. CDR3 sequence reads: CSGGFSGNTIYF. In nucleotides, the CDR3 is TGCAGCGGGGGGTTCTCTGGAAACACCATATATTTT.

Ten or more counts support this clonotype. This chain links TRBV7-8 with TRBJ1-3, with 8 bases aligning to TRBD1. Germline V gene lookup returns CDR1 SGHVS and CDR2 FQNEAQ. This CDR3 has 14 residues. The V segment lost 4 bases and the J segment 3 bases; nucleotides outside the gene matches: 2. CDR3 in amino acids: CASSSGGGGNTIYF. In DNA, the CDR3 is TGTGCCAGCAGCTCAGGGGGCGGTGGAAACACCATATATTTT.

This clonotype was observed at least ten times. The V and J genes are TRBV5-5 and TRBJ2-3, with D maybe TRBD2 (6 bases). CDR1 and CDR2 from the germline V gene are SGHKS and YYEKEE (reference sequence). Between the trimmed V and J ends, which lost 0 bases and 2 bases, there was a span of 10 bases. The CDR3 length is 15 residues. The CDR3 is CASSLDGTLTDTQYF. CDR3 DNA: TGTGCCAGCAGCTTGGACGGGACTCTCACAGATACGCAGTATTTT.

In this sample, this clonotype turned up many times. This chain connects TRBV4-1 to TRBJ1-2; D possibly corresponds to TRBD1 (5 bases). Germline V CDR1 and CDR2: MGHRA, YSYEKL. CDR3 size: 15 residues. Trimming cost V 2 bases and J 7 bases, with 17 bases left between them. The CDR3 protein is CASSQQNRGASGYTF. The CDR3 DNA reads TGCGCCAGCAGCCAACAAAACCGGGGCGCGAGTGGCTACACCTTC.

This clonotype came up many times. The rearrangement joins TRBV7-2 to TRBJ2-2; tentatively, D is TRBD1 (6 bases). The CDR3 has 16 amino acids. CDR1 and CDR2 from the germline V gene are SGHTA and FQGNSA. V lost 1 base and J lost 4, with 13 bases in between. The chain's CDR3 is CASSLGPGASTGELFF. The CDR3, as DNA: TGTGCCAGCAGCTTAGGCCCAGGGGCGTCCACCGGGGAGCTGTTTTTT.

In this sample, this clonotype turned up once. The chain links TRBV9 to TRBJ2-2; 7 bases match TRBD2. J lost 7 bases, V lost 4 bases, and 7 bases had no gene match. Germline V gene lookup returns CDR1 SGDLS and CDR2 YYNGEE. The length of the CDR3 is 14 residues. CDR3 bases: TGTGCCAGCAGCAGTGGGGAGGGTCACGGGGAGCTGTTTTTT. Amino acids: CASSSGEGHGELFF.

This clonotype was recorded at least ten times. The rearrangement links TRBV12-5 to TRBJ1-1, with 8 positions matching TRBD1. The length of the CDR3 is 13 residues. The germline CDR1 and CDR2 sequences are LGHNT and FRNRAP. V dropped 1 base and J dropped 11; count of bases not matched to a gene: 6. The CDR3 is CASGLETGAYAFF. Here the CDR3 DNA reads TGTGCTAGTGGTTTGGAGACAGGGGCATATGCTTTCTTT.

This clonotype was found many times. The chain uses TRBV4-2 and TRBJ2-5, with 14 bases identical to TRBD2. The CDR3 length is 18 residues. After removal of 0 bases from V and 5 bases from J, the junction contained 8 bases not matched to a gene. The germline gives CDR1 LGHNA, CDR2 YNFKEQ. The CDR3 here is CASSQEQPGLAGGETQYF. CDR3 bases: TGTGCCAGCAGCCAAGAACAACCAGGACTAGCGGGGGGCGAGACCCAGTACTTC.

This clonotype was detected many times. V and J are TRBV30 and TRBJ1-3; TRBD1 might be the D (6 bases). The CDR3 runs to 14 residues. The V end lost 1 base, the J end lost 4 bases, and 11 bases lay between the germline ends. The germline CDR1 and CDR2 sequences are GTSNPN and SVGIG (reference sequence). The CDR3 here is CAWSAGGRGNTIYF. As DNA, the CDR3 is TGTGCCTGGAGTGCGGGGGGCAGAGGAAACACCATATATTTT.

This clonotype occurred many times. The CDR3 loop reads CASSVLSVPYF. CDR3 in DNA: TGTGCCAGCAGTGTGTTGAGCGTTCCGTACTTC. This rearrangement joins TRBV2 to TRBJ2-7; D not resolved. This CDR3 comprises 11 residues. Germline V gives CDR1 SNHLY, CDR2 FYNNEI. V lost 4 bases and J 12 bases, leaving 13 bases between the germline ends.

This clonotype showed up many times. The V and J genes are TRBV5-1 and TRBJ1-1; D is ambiguous. The germline V and J ends were trimmed by 2 bases and 5 bases, with 7 bases remaining between them. This CDR3 region has 12 residues. Germline CDR1 SGHRS, CDR2 YFSETQ. Here the CDR3 reads CASSFVGTEAFF. The CDR3 DNA reads as TGCGCCAGCAGCTTTGTGGGTACTGAAGCTTTCTTT. Complete variable domain (other parts from reference TRBV5-1 and TRBJ1-1): KAGVTQTPRYLIKTRGQQVTLSCSPISGHRSVSWYQQTPGQGLQFLFEYFSETQRNKGNFPGRFSGRQFSNSRSEMNVSTLELGDSALYLCASSFVGTEAFFGQGTRLTVV.

This clonotype showed up many times. The chain recombines TRBV29-1 with TRBJ1-1, with 7 nucleotides matching TRBD1. The germline gives CDR1 SQVTM, CDR2 ANQGSEA. The V gene end was trimmed by 7 bases and the J gene end by 1 base; junction bases not matched to a gene: 6. This CDR3 spans 13 amino acids. CDR3 protein: CSGETGTNTEAFF. As DNA, the CDR3 is TGCAGCGGGGAGACAGGGACGAACACTGAAGCTTTCTTT.

This clonotype was recorded many times. This rearrangement joins TRBV6-2 or TRBV6-3 to TRBJ2-2; TRBD2 matches 11 bases. The CDR3 spans 15 residues. Germline V lookup: CDR1 MNHEY, CDR2 SVGEGT. The ends lost 8 bases at V and 3 bases at J; junction bases unmatched: 5. The CDR3 sequence is CASGSGRGHTGELFF. The CDR3 nucleotides are TGTGCCAGCGGTAGCGGGAGGGGTCACACCGGGGAGCTGTTTTTT.

The sample holds many counts of this clonotype. The rearrangement links TRBV20-1 to TRBJ2-7; TRBD1 matches at 10 bases. J was trimmed by 3 bases and V by 6 bases; bases with no gene match: 2. The germline V gene encodes CDR1 DFQATT and CDR2 SNEGSKA (reference sequence). CDR3 size: 12 residues. In nucleotides, the CDR3 is TGCAGTGCGGACAGGGGGAACTACGAGCAGTACTTC. Protein: CSADRGNYEQYF.

Turning to this clonotype: This likely stems from a read error, as it lies one base from a far larger clone. Since no conserved phenylalanine or tryptophan closes the CDR3, a read error is the likely cause. The chain uses TRBV6-8 and TRBJ1-1; 7 nucleotides match TRBD1. This CDR3 has 13 amino acids. The germline gives CDR1 MNHGY, CDR2 SAAAGT. Unmatched junction bases numbered 5, after V lost 5 bases and J lost 5 bases. This chain's CDR3 is CASSKQGTTEAFL. In DNA form, the CDR3 reads TGTGCCAGCAGTAAACAGGGGACTACTGAAGCTTTCTTG.

This clonotype was observed a handful of times. This chain uses TRBV18 with TRBJ2-5; 7 bases match TRBD2. Germline V gives CDR1 KGHSH, CDR2 LQKENI. The CDR3 sequence is 14 residues long. The V gene end was trimmed by 3 bases and the J gene end by 5 bases; junction bases not matched to a gene: 6. DNA for the CDR3: TGTGCCAGCTCACCTCAGACTAGCCGTGAGACCCAGTACTTC. This gives the protein CASSPQTSRETQYF.

Ten or more counts support this clonotype. This chain links TRBV4-1 with TRBJ2-1, with D perhaps TRBD2 (7 bases). The CDR3 loop spans 15 amino acids. Germline loops: CDR1 MGHRA, CDR2 YSYEKL. The V end lost 0 bases, the J end lost 13 bases, and 19 bases lay between the germline ends. The CDR3 region has the DNA TGCGCCAGCAGCCAAGATAGGGGGACTCGGGACTATCAGTTCTTC. Translating gives CASSQDRGTRDYQFF.

The chain uses TRBV19 and TRBJ2-5; 8 positions match TRBD1. CDR3 size: 14 residues. Germline V gene data show CDR1 as LNHDA and CDR2 as SQIVND (reference sequence). With V trimmed by 5 bases and J by 4 bases, 6 bases remained unmatched. The CDR3, as DNA: TGTGCCAGTAGTTCTTCACAGGGGGGAGAGACCCAGTACTTC. This encodes CASSSSQGGETQYF.

This rearrangement joins TRBV6-2 or TRBV6-3 to TRBJ1-2; tentative D call: TRBD1 (5 bases). Between the trimmed V and J ends, which lost 5 bases and 2 bases, there was a span of 15 bases. The CDR3 is made up of 15 amino acids. CDR1 MNHEY and CDR2 SVGEGT come from the germline V gene. The CDR3 protein is CASSELQGGNYGYTF. Here the CDR3 DNA reads TGTGCCAGCAGTGAACTGCAGGGAGGAAACTATGGCTACACCTTC.

This clonotype has a count of ten or more. V and J are TRBV5-1 and TRBJ1-2, with unresolved D. The germline V gene has CDR1 SGHRS and CDR2 YFSETQ. V was cut by 4 bases and J by 7 bases, with 11 bases left in between. This CDR3 contains 12 residues. Here the CDR3 reads CASSHGELGYTF. DNA for the CDR3: TGCGCCAGCAGCCACGGAGAGCTTGGCTACACCTTC.

The chain recombines TRBV27 with TRBJ2-7, with 8 bases that match TRBD1. The CDR3 is 14 residues long. Germline-derived CDR1 and CDR2 are MNHEY and SMNVEV (reference sequence). The V and J ends lost 5 bases and 1 base, in that order; junction bases with no gene match: 4. The CDR3 DNA reads as TGTGCCAGCAGTCTGACAGGGGATTCCTACGAGCAGTACTTC. It translates to CASSLTGDSYEQYF.

At least ten counts were recorded for this clonotype. CDR3 loop: CASSWGLAGPQETQYF. The CDR3 DNA reads as TGTGCCAGCAGCTGGGGACTAGCGGGGCCCCAAGAGACCCAGTACTTC. The chain is built from TRBV7-8 and TRBJ2-5; TRBD2 aligns across 13 bases. J gave up 1 base and V 4 bases, and 3 bases lay outside the gene matches. Germline V CDR1 and CDR2: SGHVS, FQNEAQ. This CDR3 has 16 residues.

Only a few counts were recorded for this clonotype. A far larger clone is only one base removed, so a read error is likely. V is TRBV29-1 and J is TRBJ2-7, with D possibly TRBD1 on 6 matching bases. Deletions cut 7 bases from V and 7 bases from J, with 23 bases between. CDR1 and CDR2 from the germline V gene are SQVTM and ANQGSEA. This CDR3 is built from 14 residues. The DNA for the CDR3 is TGCAGCGGGAAACAGGGTGGGTCCGCTCATGAGCAGTACTTC. Residues: CSGKQGGSAHEQYF.

This clonotype has at least ten counts. The chain joins TRBV7-9 to TRBJ2-1, with D uncertain. V lost 4 bases and J 0 bases, leaving 7 bases between the germline ends. The CDR3 has 14 amino acids. The V gene's germline CDR1 is SEHNR and CDR2 FQNEAQ (reference sequence). The CDR3 sequence is CASSSEYSYNEQFF. The DNA for the CDR3 is TGTGCCAGCAGCTCAGAGTACTCCTACAATGAGCAGTTCTTC.

This clonotype has only a few counts. A far larger clone lies a single base away; this is likely a read error. The chain combines TRBV28 with TRBJ2-1, with D unclear. This CDR3 is 15 amino acids long. The germline CDR1 and CDR2 sequences are MDHEN and SYDVKM. The V gene lost 5 bases and the J gene lost 10 bases, with 21 bases spanning the gap. The chain's CDR3 is CASSPLPRPWSEQFF. In DNA, the CDR3 is TGTGCCAGCAGTCCACTACCGCGGCCCTGGAGCGAGCAGTTCTTC.

This clonotype appeared many times. This chain's CDR3 is CASSSLRDSWTSARNEQFF. CDR3 in DNA: TGTGCCAGCAGTTCACTTCGAGATAGTTGGACTAGCGCCCGCAATGAGCAGTTCTTC. The V gene is TRBV6-2 or TRBV6-3, the J gene TRBJ2-1; 9 nucleotides agree with TRBD2. There are 19 residues in the CDR3. CDR1 and CDR2 from the germline V gene are MNHEY and SVGEGT. V lost 4 bases and J lost 6; bases outside the gene matches: 19.

Remarks on this clonotype: It is likely a read error: a sequence one base away is far more abundant. The chain uses TRBV4-2 and TRBJ1-2; TRBD1 might be the D (6 bases). The CDR3 spans 18 residues. Germline values: CDR1 LGHNA, CDR2 YNFKEQ. CDR3 region: CASSEPPRGRGSNYGHTF. The CDR3 coding sequence is TGTGCCAGCAGCGAACCTCCGCGGGGGCGAGGATCTAACTATGGCCACACCTTC.

The J gene is TRBJ2-7, the V gene TRBV18; 11 bases are shared with TRBD1. Germline CDR1 is KGHSH and CDR2 is LQKENI. Losses at the gene ends were 5 bases for V and 3 bases for J; bases not matched to a gene: 3. This CDR3 has 14 amino acids. This chain's CDR3 is CASSGTGGNYEQYF. CDR3 in DNA: TGTGCCAGCTCAGGGACAGGGGGTAACTACGAGCAGTACTTC.

CDR3 coding DNA: TGTGCCAGCAGCGTAGCTCCCCCCGGGGCGGGAGGCCAAGAGACCCAGTACTTC. Residues: CASSVAPPGAGGQETQYF. This sequence joins TRBV9 and TRBJ2-5, with 8 bases lining up with TRBD2. The length of the CDR3 is 18 residues. V dropped 0 bases and J dropped 1; count of bases not matched to a gene: 11. CDR1 and CDR2 (germline): SGDLS, YYNGEE.

The chain combines TRBV14 with TRBJ2-5, with D unresolved. The germline gives CDR1 SGHDN, CDR2 FVKESK. The CDR3 has 11 amino acids. Deletions cut 0 bases from V and 10 bases from J, with 6 bases between. The CDR3 sequence is CASSQDLLQYF. The CDR3 DNA reads as TGTGCCAGCAGCCAAGATCTCCTCCAGTACTTC.

This clonotype was counted at least ten times. The chain has TRBV11-2 and TRBJ2-2, with 9 bases lining up with TRBD1. This CDR3 is 18 amino acids long. V lost 5 bases to trimming and J lost 8 bases; unmatched junction nucleotides: 18. The germline gives CDR1 SGHAT, CDR2 FQNNGV. CDR3 in amino acids: CASSPTGYTGGALGELFF. In DNA, the CDR3 is TGTGCCAGCAGCCCGACCGGATACACAGGGGGCGCCTTAGGGGAGCTGTTTTTT.